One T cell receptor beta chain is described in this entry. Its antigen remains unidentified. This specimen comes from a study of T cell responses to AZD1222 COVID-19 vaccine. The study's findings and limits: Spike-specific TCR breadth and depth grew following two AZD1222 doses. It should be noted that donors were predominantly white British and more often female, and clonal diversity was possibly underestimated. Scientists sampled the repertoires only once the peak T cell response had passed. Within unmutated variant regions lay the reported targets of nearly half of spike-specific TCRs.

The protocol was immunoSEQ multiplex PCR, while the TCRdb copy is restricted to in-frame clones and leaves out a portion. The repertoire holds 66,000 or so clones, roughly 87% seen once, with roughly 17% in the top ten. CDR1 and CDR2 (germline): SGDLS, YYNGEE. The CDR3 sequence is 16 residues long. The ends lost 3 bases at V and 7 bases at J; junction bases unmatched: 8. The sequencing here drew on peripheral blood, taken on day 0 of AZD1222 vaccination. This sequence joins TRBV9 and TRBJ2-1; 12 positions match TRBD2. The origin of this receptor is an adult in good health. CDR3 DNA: TGTGCCAGCAGCGGTACCGGGACTAGCGGGCCTAATGAGCAGTTCTTC. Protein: CASSGTGTSGPNEQFF.